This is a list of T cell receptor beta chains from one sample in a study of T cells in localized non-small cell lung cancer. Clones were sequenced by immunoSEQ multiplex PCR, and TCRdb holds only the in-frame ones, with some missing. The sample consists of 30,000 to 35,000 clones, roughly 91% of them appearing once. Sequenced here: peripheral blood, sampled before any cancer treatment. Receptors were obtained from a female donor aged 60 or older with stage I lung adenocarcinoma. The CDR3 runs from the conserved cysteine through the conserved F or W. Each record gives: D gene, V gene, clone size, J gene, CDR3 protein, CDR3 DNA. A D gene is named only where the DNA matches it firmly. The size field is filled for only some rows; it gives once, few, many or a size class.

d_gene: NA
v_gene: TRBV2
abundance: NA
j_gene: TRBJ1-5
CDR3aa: CASKYVGAWGQPQHF
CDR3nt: TGTGCCAGCAAGTACGTGGGGGCCTGGGGTCAGCCCCAGCATTTT

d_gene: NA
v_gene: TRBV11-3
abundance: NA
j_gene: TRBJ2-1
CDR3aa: CASSLMGSGNEQFF
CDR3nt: TGTGCCAGCAGCTTAATGGGTAGCGGCAATGAGCAGTTCTTC

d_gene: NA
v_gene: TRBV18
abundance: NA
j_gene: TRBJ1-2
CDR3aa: CASSPNRDIGNYGYTF
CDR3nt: TGTGCCAGCTCGCCGAACCGGGACATCGGAAACTATGGCTACACCTTC

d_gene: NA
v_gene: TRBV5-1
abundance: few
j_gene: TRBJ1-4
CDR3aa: CASSRDRNEKLFF
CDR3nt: TGCGCCAGCAGCCGCGACCGTAATGAAAAACTGTTTTTT

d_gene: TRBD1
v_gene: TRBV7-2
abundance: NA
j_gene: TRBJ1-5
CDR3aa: CASSATQGALGQPQHF
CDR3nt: TGTGCCAGCAGCGCGACACAGGGGGCTTTAGGTCAGCCCCAGCATTTT

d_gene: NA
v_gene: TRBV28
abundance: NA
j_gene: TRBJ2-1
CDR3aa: CASWGEPSYNEQFF
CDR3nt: TGTGCCAGCTGGGGGGAACCTAGTTACAATGAGCAGTTCTTC

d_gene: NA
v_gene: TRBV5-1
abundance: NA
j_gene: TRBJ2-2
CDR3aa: CASSLGADNTGELFF
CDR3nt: TGCGCCAGCAGCTTGGGTGCAGACAATACCGGGGAGCTGTTTTTT

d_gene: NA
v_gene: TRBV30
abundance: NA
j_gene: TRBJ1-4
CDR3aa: CAWSVPSSWDFATNEKLFF
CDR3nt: TGTGCCTGGAGTGTACCTTCTAGCTGGGACTTTGCAACTAATGAAAAACTGTTTTTT

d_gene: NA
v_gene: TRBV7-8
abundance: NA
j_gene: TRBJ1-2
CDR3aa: CASSLAGSDKSYTF
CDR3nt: TGTGCCAGCAGCTTGGCAGGGTCTGACAAAAGCTACACCTTC

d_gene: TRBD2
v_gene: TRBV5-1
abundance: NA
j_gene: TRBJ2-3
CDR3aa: CASSWPILAGSTDTQYF
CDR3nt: TGCGCCAGCAGCTGGCCTATTCTAGCGGGGAGCACAGATACGCAGTATTTT

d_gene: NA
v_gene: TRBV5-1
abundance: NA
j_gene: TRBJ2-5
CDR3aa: CASSSDRGGGETQYF
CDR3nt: TGCGCCAGCAGCTCGGATAGAGGGGGAGGTGAGACCCAGTACTTC

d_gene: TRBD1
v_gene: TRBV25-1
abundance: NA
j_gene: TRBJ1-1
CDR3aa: CASSVQGFTEAFF
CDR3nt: TGTGCCAGCAGTGTACAGGGGTTTACTGAAGCTTTCTTT

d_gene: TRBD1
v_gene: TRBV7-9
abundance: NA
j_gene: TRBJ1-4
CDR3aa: CASSLDRVDEKLFF
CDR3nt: TGTGCCAGCAGTCTGGACAGGGTCGACGAAAAACTGTTTTTT

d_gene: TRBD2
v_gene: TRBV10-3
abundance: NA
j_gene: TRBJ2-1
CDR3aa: CAISESGTSGRPSYNEQFF
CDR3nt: TGTGCCATCAGTGAGTCAGGGACTAGCGGGAGGCCCTCCTACAATGAGCAGTTCTTC

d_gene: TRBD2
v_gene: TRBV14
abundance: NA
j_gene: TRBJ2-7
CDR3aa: CASSHGGLAGYYEQYF
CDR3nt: TGTGCCAGCAGCCATGGCGGACTAGCGGGGTACTACGAGCAGTACTTC

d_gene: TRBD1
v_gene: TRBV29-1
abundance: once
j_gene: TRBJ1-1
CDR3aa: CSVEKTGTGGTEAFF
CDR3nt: TGCAGCGTGGAGAAGACAGGGACTGGGGGCACTGAAGCTTTCTTT